This record concerns one T cell receptor beta chain sequence. Its matching antigen is unknown. Sample treatment: roughly 10-day PBMC culture with coronavirus spike peptide pools or control peptides (ViraFEST assay). A half-volume replacement of the medium with fresh IL-2 medium was performed on days 3 and 7. From germline, CDR1 is DFQATT and CDR2 SNEGSKA (reference sequence). This CDR3 has 15 residues. The ends lost 6 bases at V and 4 bases at J; junction bases unmatched: 11. The record originates from a study of vaccination and CD4 T cells after COVID-19. Study overall: Cells were stimulated with overlapping spike peptide pools from SARS-CoV-2, HCoV-NL63, HCoV-OC43 and HCoV-229E.

An Oncomine TCR Beta short-read assay was used to sequence the DNA from cultured CD4+ T cells. TCRdb processed the PCR reads anew with MiXCR; each CDR3 protein has one entry. The sample has about 15,000 distinct CDR3 sequences; about 46% are singletons. This chain joins TRBV20-1 and TRBJ2-3; 9 bases line up with TRBD2. This TCR derives from a human donor who had recovered from COVID-19. What was sequenced was CD4+ T cells from blood, cultured in vitro. CDR3 amino acids: CSAPSGGRAADTQYF. The CDR3 region has the DNA TGCAGTGCGCCATCTGGCGGGAGGGCCGCAGATACGCAGTATTTT.